This T cell receptor (beta chain) came from a study of blood T cell repertoires in COVID-19. The germline V gene has CDR1 MDHEN and CDR2 SYDVKM. The CDR3 runs 14 residues. V was clipped by 3 bases and J by 1 base, with 9 bases between them. The data were produced by immunoSEQ multiplex PCR, yet TCRdb's version contains in-frame clones alone and is incomplete. The repertoire holds 150,000 to 200,000 clones, with roughly 88% as singletons. The sample was PBMCs or T cells enriched from blood (not recorded which). This chain uses TRBV28 with TRBJ2-5; no clear D gene. This receptor was identified in an older woman who had recovered from COVID-19. CDR3 residues: CASSFSLAQETQYF. CDR3 DNA sequence: TGTGCCAGCAGTTTTTCGTTGGCCCAAGAGACCCAGTACTTC.